The rows below give T cell receptor beta chains drawn from one sample of a study of yellow fever vaccine responses in identical twins. Each CDR3 protein gets one entry after TCRdb re-called the RT-PCR reads with MiXCR. The sample includes more than 10,000 distinct CDR3 sequences, approximately 84% of them seen just once. The sample consisted of T cells from blood (PBMCs), unsorted or a sorted subset (not recorded which), taken before or after yellow fever vaccination (not recorded which). The receptors originated from a woman aged 18 to 35 who received the yellow fever vaccine. CDR3s include the opening cysteine and the closing phenylalanine or tryptophan. Fields, in order: V gene, D gene, CDR3 length, J gene, clone size, CDR3 DNA, CDR3 protein. A D gene is named only where the DNA matches it firmly. Clone size appears in some rows only: once, few, many, or a class for an expanded clone.

TRBV29-1	.	12	TRBJ1-2	.	TGCAGCGTTTTACAGGTTTCCTATGGCTACACCTTC	CSVLQVSYGYTF
TRBV30	TRBD1	14	TRBJ2-5	.	TGTGCCTGGTCCCAGACAGGGTCGATGGAGACCCAGTACTTC	CAWSQTGSMETQYF
TRBV6-4	.	13	TRBJ1-5	.	TGTGCCAGCAGTAACAGGGAGGATCAGCCCCAGCATTTT	CASSNREDQPQHF
TRBV5-1	.	15	TRBJ1-5	.	TGCGCCAGCAGCTTGGAGGGGGTTAGCAATCAGCCCCAGCATTTT	CASSLEGVSNQPQHF
TRBV7-9	.	16	TRBJ1-1	.	TGTGCCAGCACCAGGGCGATTGGACCGCAGAACACTGAAGCTTTCTTT	CASTRAIGPQNTEAFF
TRBV7-3	.	14	TRBJ2-7	.	TGTGCCAGCAGCTTAATAGACAGTCGGGGCGAGCAGTACTTC	CASSLIDSRGEQYF
TRBV7-1	TRBD2	15	TRBJ2-5	.	TGTGCCAGCAGCTCCCGGGGGGGCGCGTTAGAGACCCAGTACTTC	CASSSRGGALETQYF
TRBV7-2	.	11	TRBJ2-1	.	TGTGCCAGCAGCTTAGTGGGTGAGCAGTTCTTC	CASSLVGEQFF
TRBV18	.	18	TRBJ2-3	.	TGTGCCAGCTCACCGCCGAGTTACCAGGAGGGGGGCACAGATACGCAGTATTTT	CASSPPSYQEGGTDTQYF
TRBV7-3	.	14	TRBJ2-5	.	TGTGCCAGCAGCTTAACGGACGGACAAGAGACCCAGTACTTC	CASSLTDGQETQYF
TRBV9	.	11	TRBJ2-3	once	TGTGCCAGCAGCGCCGCCCATACGCAGTATTTT	CASSAAHTQYF
TRBV2	TRBD1	15	TRBJ2-1	.	TGTGCCAGCAGTGAGGGGACAGGGGGGCGTACTGAGCAGTTCTTC	CASSEGTGGRTEQFF
TRBV29-1	TRBD1	15	TRBJ2-7	few	TGCAGCGTTGAAGCCCCGGGACAGGGGGCCTACGAGCAGTACTTC	CSVEAPGQGAYEQYF
TRBV29-1	TRBD1	13	TRBJ1-1	.	TGCAGCGTTACGGGACAGATGAACACTGAAGCTTTCTTT	CSVTGQMNTEAFF
TRBV5-5	.	15	TRBJ2-5	few	TGTGCCAGCAGCTTGGCCGTGGGTGTTAAAGAGACCCAGTACTTC	CASSLAVGVKETQYF
TRBV19	.	13	TRBJ2-1	once	TGTGCCAGTAGTATAGCATTATACAATGAGCAGTTCTTC	CASSIALYNEQFF
TRBV12-1	.	15	TRBJ1-5	.	TGCGCCAGCAGCTCGGGACAGGGGGCAAGACAGCCCCAGCATTTT	CASSSGQGARQPQHF
TRBV18	.	13	TRBJ1-4	.	TGTGCCAGCTCACAGTTACCTAATGAAAAACTGTTTTTT	CASSQLPNEKLFF
TRBV2	TRBD2	15	TRBJ2-2	.	TGTGCCAGCAGTGAGGTAGCGGGAAACACCGGGGAGCTGTTTTTT	CASSEVAGNTGELFF
TRBV20-1	TRBD1	14	TRBJ2-7	.	TGCAGTGCCCTACCCAGGACAGGGGTCTACGAGCAGTACTTC	CSALPRTGVYEQYF
TRBV7-2	.	15	TRBJ1-5	.	TGTGCCAGCAGCTTAGCGGGAACGGACACTGTGCCCCAGCATTTT	CASSLAGTDTVPQHF
TRBV2	TRBD1	13	TRBJ2-2	.	TGTGCCAGCAACAGGGGGATGACCGGGGAGCTGTTTTTT	CASNRGMTGELFF
TRBV4-1	TRBD1	16	TRBJ2-7	.	TGCGCCAGCAGCCAGCCCACGCAGGGGGTCTCCTACGAGCAGTACTTC	CASSQPTQGVSYEQYF
TRBV7-3	TRBD2	15	TRBJ2-1	.	TGTGCCAGCAGCTTAGACAGCGGGGGGGTTGATGAGCAGTTCTTC	CASSLDSGGVDEQFF
TRBV11-1	TRBD1	15	TRBJ1-1	.	TGTGCCAGCAGCCCCGGGACAGGGGTAAAGACTGAAGCTTTCTTT	CASSPGTGVKTEAFF
TRBV14	.	14	TRBJ2-1	.	TGTGCCAGCAGCCCTACCACCTTCCTCAATGAGCAGTTCTTC	CASSPTTFLNEQFF
TRBV30	.	14	TRBJ2-2	once	TGTGCCTGGAGGGACGACTGGGCGACCGGGGAGCTGTTTTTT	CAWRDDWATGELFF
TRBV9	.	12	TRBJ2-3	.	TGTGCCAGCAGCCTCCGCACAGATACGCAGTATTTT	CASSLRTDTQYF
TRBV29-1	.	17	TRBJ2-1	.	TGCAGCGTTGAAGCCCGGCCTTCCGGGAACCCCTACAATGAGCAGTTCTTC	CSVEARPSGNPYNEQFF
TRBV19	.	15	TRBJ2-5	.	TGTGCCAGTAGTATAGATCGGACAACACAAGAGACCCAGTACTTC	CASSIDRTTQETQYF
TRBV5-4	.	15	TRBJ2-7	.	TGTGCCAGCAGCTCACAGGGTGATCAAACCTACGAGCAGTACTTC	CASSSQGDQTYEQYF
TRBV9	.	13	TRBJ2-5	.	TGTGCCAGCAGCGTATCGACAAAAGAGACCCAGTACTTC	CASSVSTKETQYF
TRBV28	TRBD1	15	TRBJ2-1	.	TGTGCCAGCAGTTTAGGGGGACAGGGAGACGATGAGCAGTTCTTC	CASSLGGQGDDEQFF
TRBV5-6	.	15	TRBJ2-1	.	TGTGCCAGCAGCCATTACAGGCCTTCCTACAATGAGCAGTTCTTC	CASSHYRPSYNEQFF
TRBV11-3	.	15	TRBJ1-5	.	TGTGCCAGCAGCTTAGGGGACCACCTCAATCAGCCCCAGCATTTT	CASSLGDHLNQPQHF
TRBV2	.	14	TRBJ2-1	few	TGTGCCAGCAGTGAAACTTCGGCCAACAATGAGCAGTTCTTC	CASSETSANNEQFF
TRBV5-1	.	16	TRBJ2-3	.	TGCGCCAGCAGCTTGGGGCACCCCAACGTCGGAGATACGCAGTATTTT	CASSLGHPNVGDTQYF
TRBV30	TRBD1	14	TRBJ2-3	.	TGTGCCTGGAGTGAGGGACAGGGGAGAGATACGCAGTATTTT	CAWSEGQGRDTQYF
TRBV3-1	TRBD2	16	TRBJ2-3	.	TGTGCCAGCAGCCAAGCTCTAGCGGGGTACACAGATACGCAGTATTTT	CASSQALAGYTDTQYF
TRBV2	.	14	TRBJ2-1	.	TGTGCCTCCCGCGGGCAGGGCCCCTACAATGAGCAGTTCTTC	CASRGQGPYNEQFF
TRBV12-3/TRBV12-4	TRBD2	10	TRBJ2-1	.	TGTGCCACTTCGGGAGGCGAGCAGTTCTTC	CATSGGEQFF
TRBV7-9	.	15	TRBJ2-1	.	TGTGCCAGCAGCCCGACCAACCCATCCTACAATGAGCAGTTCTTC	CASSPTNPSYNEQFF
TRBV18	.	14	TRBJ1-1	.	TGTGCCAGCTCACCTGCTATGGGGAACACTGAAGCTTTCTTT	CASSPAMGNTEAFF
TRBV18	.	12	TRBJ2-5	.	TGTGCCAGCTCACCACGAGGAGAGACCCAGTACTTC	CASSPRGETQYF
TRBV3-1	.	12	TRBJ2-5	.	TGTGCCAGCAGCCAAAAGGGGGAGACCCAGTACTTC	CASSQKGETQYF
TRBV2	TRBD1	15	TRBJ1-2	once	TGTGCCAGCAGTCAAGGACAGGGAGGAGGCTATGGCTACACCTTC	CASSQGQGGGYGYTF
TRBV6-5	.	12	TRBJ1-2	.	TGTGCCAGCAGTTACTCCGGTTATGGCTACACCTTC	CASSYSGYGYTF
TRBV11-2	TRBD1	13	TRBJ2-7	.	TGTGCCAGCAGCTTAGGGACAGGGTACGAGCAGTACTTC	CASSLGTGYEQYF
TRBV28	.	11	TRBJ2-7	.	TGTGCCAGCAAGGCGGTTTACGAGCAGTACTTC	CASKAVYEQYF
TRBV4-3	.	13	TRBJ2-5	once	TGCGCCAGCAGCCAAGCCACCCCCGAGACCCAGTACTTC	CASSQATPETQYF
TRBV15	TRBD1	14	TRBJ1-1	.	TGTGCCACCAGCATGGGACAGTTTAACACTGAAGCTTTCTTT	CATSMGQFNTEAFF
TRBV18	.	14	TRBJ2-5	.	TGTGCCAGCTCACCGACGGGAAATACGGAGACCCAGTACTTC	CASSPTGNTETQYF
TRBV20-1	.	10	TRBJ2-1	.	TGCAGTGCTCGCTGGAATGAGCAGTTCTTC	CSARWNEQFF
TRBV27	.	15	TRBJ2-1	.	TGTGCCAGCAGTTTATCGAGCACAGGCCTGGGGGAGCAGTTCTTC	CASSLSSTGLGEQFF
TRBV27	.	15	TRBJ2-1	.	TGTGCCAGCAGTTCCCTGCAGGGTTTTATCAATGAGCAGTTCTTC	CASSSLQGFINEQFF